This TCR beta chain was profiled in a study of blood T cell repertoires in COVID-19 (dated by TCRdb to about 2020). Looking at the study overall: The collaborator samples originated in the United States, Italy and Spain and spanned the acute and convalescent phases of COVID-19. The material from the prospective study consisted of cDNA or gDNA derived from T cells, B-cell-depleted T cells, or PBMCs. The dataset comprised deeply sampled blood TCRbeta repertoires from subjects exposed to, actively infected with, or recovered from COVID-19. The repertoires were made available in a free public database intended to serve as a resource for research on the immune response to SARS-CoV-2. Samples came from the ongoing ImmuneRACE study (first 160 participants) plus 1,254 subjects from 6 global collaborators. The sample metadata nearly always contained a de-identified subject ID, COVID-19 status, age in years and sex. Where HLA class I and class II types were available, the types were taken from metadata supplied by the sample provider, not from assay-based typing. Paper-wide results and their limitations: The amount of clinical and demographic metadata varied by source and participant and was provided uncurated.

The CDR1 and CDR2 encoded by the germline V gene are SGHVS and FQNEAQ. V is shortened by 2 bases, J by 0 bases, and the region joining them spans 11 bases. Counted from cysteine to phenylalanine, this CDR3 has 16 amino acids. CDR3 DNA only is kept here, 48 bases in frame from base 1. This clone occurred a few times. Its antigen is not yet known. One base away there is no much larger clone; base qualities are not given. Each collaborating institution followed its own protocols to collect whole blood in K2EDTA tubes. For TCRbeta analysis, collaborators shipped samples in one of three forms: frozen whole blood, isolated PBMCs, or DNA extracted from either of those sample types. TCRbeta CDR3 regions were amplified from genomic DNA by means of the immunoSEQ Assay, a bias-controlled multiplex PCR. In the source study's methods: The number of nucleated cells in each sample was estimated by amplification of reference gene primers within the assay. To quantify the absolute abundance of each unique TCRbeta CDR3 rearrangement, sequence reads were collapsed and filtered. For each sample, productive Simpson clonality was calculated as the square root of Simpson's diversity index across productive rearrangements. The clones in this table, taken by TCRdb from immuneACCESS, are in-frame only. Not every clone is retained; where verified, under half of the shortfall comes from an unresolved V gene, and the cause of the rest is unknown. The V and J calls and clone size are taken from that table; D and trimming were inferred from the DNA. The sample table lists about 120,000 clones, over 75% of them with a count of one. The leading ten clones occupy approximately 6.6% of the sample.

Sequenced input: peripheral blood. The source of this sequence is an elderly man with active or convalescent COVID-19. The chain is assembled from TRBV7-8 and TRBJ1-3, with a weak D call of TRBD1 (6 bases match). The DNA reads TGTGCCAGCAGCTTACCCCAGGGGAGCTCTGGAAACACCATATATTTT. Its protein product is CASSLPQGSSGNTIYF.